The next 20 T cell receptor beta chains were all read from a single sample in a study of T cell repertoires in cytomegalovirus infection. TCRdb reprocessed the reads with MiXCR, giving one entry per CDR3 protein. Of about 400,000 distinct CDR3 sequences detected, 15% to 20% appear once; the ten largest clones hold around 10%. Sequencing was carried out using PBMCs. The source of these receptors is a human donor in good health (CMV status not recorded). Some clones in this sample may be carry-over from other donors' samples.

This clonotype was counted many times. The chain carries TRBV7-8 and TRBJ2-1, with D uncertain. The germline gives CDR1 SGHVS, CDR2 FQNEAQ. Trimming removed 5 bases at V and 7 bases at J, with 18 bases between. The CDR3 length is 15 residues. DNA of the CDR3: TGTGCCAGCAGCCTTTACGCTGGTGAAAAAAATGAGCAGTTCTTC. Protein sequence: CASSLYAGEKNEQFF.

CDR3 sequence: CSARGAGRDEQYF. The CDR3 nucleotides are TGCAGTGCTAGAGGGGCAGGGAGGGACGAGCAGTACTTC. The J gene is TRBJ2-7, the V gene TRBV20-1; TRBD2 matches 7 bases. The V gene end was trimmed by 1 base and the J gene end by 5 bases; junction bases not matched to a gene: 5. Looked up from germline, CDR1 is DFQATT and CDR2 is SNEGSKA (reference sequence). CDR3 size: 13 residues.

This clonotype was seen ten or more times. CDR3 bases: TGTGCCAGCAGCCGACGGACTAGCGGGAATTTCGTTGGAGAGACCCAGTACTTC. Residues: CASSRRTSGNFVGETQYF. J is TRBJ2-5 and V is TRBV7-6; 12 bases are a match to TRBD2. The CDR3 runs to 18 residues. Per germline, CDR1 SGHVS and CDR2 FNYEAQ. V was pared by 5 bases and J by 4 bases, with 14 bases of the junction left unmatched.

This clonotype was recorded many times. This chain connects TRBV7-2 to TRBJ2-1, with TRBD2 matching 11 bases. CDR3 length: 16 residues. V lost 5 bases and J lost 7; bases outside the gene matches: 10. Looked up from germline, CDR1 is SGHTA and CDR2 is FQGNSA. The CDR3 DNA reads as TGTGCCAGCAGCCCATTTAGCGGGGGGGCTAAGAATGAGCAGTTCTTC. Its translation: CASSPFSGGAKNEQFF.

This rearrangement joins TRBV3-1 to TRBJ2-3, with D perhaps matching TRBD2 (5 bases). The V gene lost 0 bases and the J gene lost 4 bases, with 23 bases spanning the gap. Germline V gene data show CDR1 as LGHDT and CDR2 as YNNKEL (reference sequence). This CDR3 is built from 19 residues. The CDR3 loop reads CASSQDLAPNLVGADTQYF. As DNA, the CDR3 is TGTGCCAGCAGCCAAGATCTGGCTCCCAACCTCGTCGGGGCAGATACGCAGTATTTT.

This clonotype was seen only a few times. In nucleotides, the CDR3 is TGCAGTGCTAGCTATGGGGGGGGGCCTGAAGCTTTCTTT. Translation gives CSASYGGGPEAFF. V usage is TRBV20-1 and J usage is TRBJ1-1; a possible D gene is TRBD1 (6 bases). Trimming removed 3 bases at V and 6 bases at J, with 14 bases between. CDR3 length equals 13 residues. CDR1 is DFQATT, CDR2 SNEGSKA, per germline (reference sequence).

In the case of this clonotype: This clone may be a read error of a much larger clone one base away. The chain uses TRBV7-2 and TRBJ2-1; D unresolved. The CDR3 runs 13 residues. Trimming stripped 1 base from V and 7 bases from J, with 8 bases between. CDR1 and CDR2 (germline): SGHTA, FQGNSA. The CDR3, as DNA: TGTGCCAGCAGCTTAGTCCGACTTAATGAGCAGTTCTTC. It encodes CASSLVRLNEQFF.

This clonotype was seen many times. This rearrangement joins TRBV6-1 to TRBJ1-4, with 9 bases that match TRBD1. Trimming removed 10 bases from V and 6 bases from J; junction bases left unmatched: 6. In germline, CDR1 is MNHNS, CDR2 SASEGT. The CDR3 covers 13 residues. CDR3 nucleotide sequence: TGTGCCATTGGGACAGGGTTGTATGAAAAACTGTTTTTT. This sequence encodes CAIGTGLYEKLFF.

J is TRBJ2-7 and V is TRBV20-1; 8 nucleotides line up with TRBD2. Losses at the gene ends were 1 base for V and 0 bases for J; bases not matched to a gene: 14. This CDR3 comprises 18 residues. Germline loops: CDR1 DFQATT, CDR2 SNEGSKA (reference sequence). This CDR3 reads CSARALPTGRVSSYEQYF. CDR3 DNA sequence: TGCAGTGCTAGAGCACTTCCTACCGGGAGGGTGAGCTCCTACGAGCAGTACTTC.

The chain has TRBV6-5 and TRBJ2-3; 10 nucleotides align to TRBD2. The V gene end was trimmed by 2 bases and the J gene end by 2 bases; junction bases not matched to a gene: 1. This CDR3 is built from 15 residues. Germline CDR1 MNHEY, CDR2 SVGAGI. The CDR3: CASSYLAGVTDTQYF. The CDR3 nucleotides read TGTGCCAGCAGTTACCTAGCGGGGGTCACAGATACGCAGTATTTT.

The chain is built from TRBV20-1 and TRBJ1-6; TRBD1 might be the D (5 bases). The V and J ends lost 3 bases and 0 bases respectively, with 9 bases between them. The CDR3 runs 15 residues. The V gene's germline CDR1 is DFQATT and CDR2 SNEGSKA (reference sequence). The CDR3 spells CSASGGSSYNSPLHF. The CDR3 nucleotides are TGCAGTGCTAGCGGGGGGAGCTCCTATAATTCACCCCTCCACTTT.

This clonotype was seen more than once but under ten times. This chain joins TRBV7-6 and TRBJ2-7, with D possibly TRBD2 on 6 matching bases. V lost 3 bases, J lost 0 bases, and 9 bases lay in between. The CDR3 is 14 residues long. Germline CDR1 and CDR2: SGHVS and FNYEAQ. This CDR3 is CASSFGLRSYEQYF. In nucleotides, the CDR3 is TGTGCCAGCAGCTTCGGACTACGCTCCTACGAGCAGTACTTC.

This clonotype has a handful of counts. In DNA form, the CDR3 reads TGTGCCAGCAGGGATTCCAGGGTCAACTATGGCTACACCTTC. Amino acids: CASRDSRVNYGYTF. This rearrangement joins TRBV28 to TRBJ1-2, with a possible D match to TRBD1 (5 bases). The CDR3 runs to 14 residues. The germline V gene encodes CDR1 MDHEN and CDR2 SYDVKM. V lost 6 bases to trimming and J lost 2 bases, with 13 bases between them.

This clonotype occurred many times. The J gene is TRBJ1-1, the V gene TRBV7-2; D unresolved. The germline V and J ends were trimmed by 4 bases and 1 base, with 7 bases remaining between them. The CDR3 totals 13 residues. CDR1 SGHTA and CDR2 FQGNSA come from the germline V gene. The CDR3 reads CASSSRPNTEAFF. As DNA, the CDR3 is TGTGCCAGCAGCTCCCGCCCGAACACTGAAGCTTTCTTT.

V and J are TRBV15 and TRBJ2-1; 10 bases agree with TRBD2. The CDR3 loop spans 19 amino acids. Germline CDR1 is LNHNV and CDR2 is YYDKDF (reference sequence). V shed 0 bases and J 4 bases; nucleotides not matched to a gene: 12. Here the CDR3 reads CATSREKVLRLAGYNEQFF. CDR3 nucleotide sequence: TGTGCCACCAGCAGAGAAAAGGTTCTTAGACTAGCGGGTTACAATGAGCAGTTCTTC. The full variable domain, rest sourced from reference TRBV15 and TRBJ2-1, is DAMVIQNPRYQVTQFGKPVTLSCSQTLNHNVMYWYQQKSSQAPKLLFHYYDKDFNNEADTPDNFQSRRPNTSFCFLDIRSPGLGDTAMYLCATSREKVLRLAGYNEQFFGPGTRLTVL.

The chain has TRBV4-2 and TRBJ2-2, with a tentative D call TRBD2 (6 bases). The V gene's germline CDR1 is LGHNA and CDR2 YNFKEQ. This CDR3 contains 18 residues. V dropped 1 base and J dropped 4 bases, with 19 bases sitting between them. The CDR3 loop reads CASSQVLARDHSTGELFF. CDR3 DNA: TGTGCCAGCAGCCAAGTGCTAGCGCGGGACCATTCCACCGGGGAGCTGTTTTTT.

This clonotype was recorded at least ten times. The V gene is TRBV7-2, the J gene TRBJ2-5, with 8 bases identical to TRBD1. The V gene end was trimmed by 1 base and the J gene end by 13 bases; junction bases not matched to a gene: 11. This CDR3 region has 14 residues. Germline V gives CDR1 SGHTA, CDR2 FQGNSA. The CDR3, as DNA: TGTGCCAGCAGCTTAGTACCCTATGAGGGACAGGTGTACTTC. Translated, it gives CASSLVPYEGQVYF.

The chain joins TRBV7-9 to TRBJ2-3; 13 bases are shared with TRBD2. Germline CDR1 SEHNR, CDR2 FQNEAQ (reference sequence). V trimming: 5 bases; J trimming: 1 base; junction bases outside the gene matches: 3. The CDR3 loop spans 16 amino acids. For the CDR3, the DNA is TGTGCCAGCAGCCGGACTAGCGGGAGCGGCACAGATACGCAGTATTTT. This gives the protein CASSRTSGSGTDTQYF.

The chain is built from TRBV7-9 and TRBJ2-5; D is perhaps TRBD2 (6 bases). The CDR3 spans 15 residues. Germline V gene lookup returns CDR1 SEHNR and CDR2 FQNEAQ (reference sequence). V was pared by 4 bases and J by 1 base, with 13 bases between. Written as DNA, the CDR3 is TGTGCCAGCAGCTCATCGGGAGCTATCCAAGAGACCCAGTACTTC. This sequence encodes CASSSSGAIQETQYF.

This clonotype was observed at least ten times. The chain carries TRBV12-3 or TRBV12-4 and TRBJ2-2; D not resolved. V was trimmed by 5 bases and J by 0 bases, leaving 7 bases between them. This CDR3 contains 14 residues. CDR3 DNA: TGTGCCAGCAGTCCCGCGACGAACACCGGGGAGCTGTTTTTT. Translating it yields CASSPATNTGELFF.